These T cell receptor beta chains were read from a single sample in a study of T-cell memory formation after mild COVID-19. Each CDR3 protein gets one entry after TCRdb re-called the 5' RACE reads with MiXCR. Here the sample spans over 450,000 distinct CDR3 sequences, around 20% being singletons. The sequenced sample consisted of PBMCs or a T cell subset sorted from them (not recorded which). Receptors originate from an adult woman who had mild COVID-19 (a few samples of this study predate the infection). Cell type and time point are not known. Each CDR3 is given with its conserved first and last residue. Clone sizes are given selectively: once, few, many, or a class where the clone is expanded.

j_call: TRBJ2-7; clone_size: -; v_call: TRBV7-8; cdr3_aa: CASSDQSHEQYF
j_call: TRBJ2-2; clone_size: -; v_call: TRBV5-1; cdr3_aa: CASSLVQGGTGELFF
j_call: TRBJ2-7; clone_size: many; v_call: TRBV5-1; cdr3_aa: CASSVGLAGMQYF
j_call: TRBJ1-1; clone_size: -; v_call: TRBV29-1; cdr3_aa: CSVRQGITEAFF
j_call: TRBJ2-7; clone_size: few; v_call: TRBV5-6; cdr3_aa: CASSLAIRLYEQYF
j_call: TRBJ2-1; clone_size: few; v_call: TRBV5-5; cdr3_aa: CASSLRFLSSPAGTYNEQFF
j_call: TRBJ2-1; clone_size: -; v_call: TRBV11-2; cdr3_aa: CASSLAISRGDEQFF
j_call: TRBJ2-7; clone_size: -; v_call: TRBV5-1; cdr3_aa: CASREDPPGAGRHEQYF
j_call: TRBJ2-1; clone_size: few; v_call: TRBV7-9; cdr3_aa: CASSLRESPYNEQFF
j_call: TRBJ2-3; clone_size: few; v_call: TRBV7-2; cdr3_aa: CASTPVVFGTDTQYF
j_call: TRBJ2-4; clone_size: -; v_call: TRBV5-1; cdr3_aa: CASSLGNENIQYF
j_call: TRBJ1-1; clone_size: few; v_call: TRBV12-3/TRBV12-4; cdr3_aa: CASSLTGHTEAFF
j_call: TRBJ1-2; clone_size: -; v_call: TRBV5-4; cdr3_aa: CASSPWTGGYTF
j_call: TRBJ2-1; clone_size: -; v_call: TRBV20-1; cdr3_aa: CSARRRAGAVNNEQFF
j_call: TRBJ1-2; clone_size: few; v_call: TRBV12-3/TRBV12-4; cdr3_aa: CASSFRAGAGGPYGYTF
j_call: TRBJ1-2; clone_size: -; v_call: TRBV6-6; cdr3_aa: CASSAGLRTNYGYTF
j_call: TRBJ2-1; clone_size: few; v_call: TRBV20-1; cdr3_aa: CSASPLGSPYNEQFF
j_call: TRBJ2-3; clone_size: few; v_call: TRBV20-1; cdr3_aa: CSARRPPDTQYF
j_call: TRBJ1-1; clone_size: -; v_call: TRBV7-9; cdr3_aa: CASNLLTRANTEAFF
j_call: TRBJ2-5; clone_size: -; v_call: TRBV11-3; cdr3_aa: CASSISQGGQTQYF
j_call: TRBJ2-2; clone_size: -; v_call: TRBV6-6; cdr3_aa: CASSSLGLAAGELFF
j_call: TRBJ2-7; clone_size: -; v_call: TRBV12-3/TRBV12-4; cdr3_aa: CASSWGGGYEQYF
j_call: TRBJ1-2; clone_size: -; v_call: TRBV4-3; cdr3_aa: CASSQDRGVKGYTF
j_call: TRBJ2-2; clone_size: few; v_call: TRBV7-6; cdr3_aa: CASSLPPTSGSTGELFF
j_call: TRBJ2-1; clone_size: -; v_call: TRBV5-1; cdr3_aa: CASSLAGRSGQFF
j_call: TRBJ2-7; clone_size: -; v_call: TRBV5-4; cdr3_aa: CASSPRGRNYEQYF
j_call: TRBJ1-1; clone_size: few; v_call: TRBV3-1; cdr3_aa: CASSRLDRGTEAFF
j_call: TRBJ2-1; clone_size: -; v_call: TRBV6-4; cdr3_aa: CASSDRGTSGDEQFF
j_call: TRBJ1-6; clone_size: few; v_call: TRBV20-1; cdr3_aa: CSARSPTGLTPNSPLHF
j_call: TRBJ2-3; clone_size: -; v_call: TRBV11-3; cdr3_aa: CASSPFGQSTDTQYF
j_call: TRBJ1-3; clone_size: many; v_call: TRBV5-1; cdr3_aa: CASSLDGNTIYF